Listed below are T cell receptor beta chains from one sample, sequenced in a study of HIV-infected patients and healthy controls. One entry per CDR3 protein, called by TCRdb with MiXCR from the 5' RACE reads. Among tens of thousands of distinct CDR3 sequences listed, roughly 7.9% were seen once. The sample was blood. These receptors were taken from an adult in good health. Both conserved end residues are part of each CDR3. The D gene is left open where the match is weak. Not all rows give a size; the values are once, few, many and, for expanded clones, a class.

- | TRBJ2-5 | TRBV5-1 | many | TGCGCCAGCAGCCTCCAACCGGGACCCCAAGAGACCCAGTACTTC | CASSLQPGPQETQYF
TRBD2 | TRBJ2-5 | TRBV7-2 | many | TGTGCCAGCAGCTTAGAGGGGACTAGCGGGGGTGGCAGCCGAAAGACCCAGTACTTC | CASSLEGTSGGGSRKTQYF
- | TRBJ2-3 | TRBV14 | many | TGTGCCAGCAGCCCCCGACAGTATTCTAGCACAGATACGCAGTATTTT | CASSPRQYSSTDTQYF
- | TRBJ1-1 | TRBV6-6 | - | TGTGCCAGCACTCGACGGAACACTGAAGCTTTCTTT | CASTRRNTEAFF
- | TRBJ1-4 | TRBV12-3/TRBV12-4 | many | TGTGCCAGCAGCTTAACCCTGGGACGGCAGATTGCAACTAATGAAAAACTGTTTTTT | CASSLTLGRQIATNEKLFF
- | TRBJ1-5 | TRBV6-2/TRBV6-3 | - | TGTGCCAGCAGAGGGGCAGGGGATTATCAGCCCCAGCATTTT | CASRGAGDYQPQHF
- | TRBJ1-3 | TRBV5-5 | many | TGTGCCAGCAGCAGGACGGACTACTCTGGAAACACCATATATTTT | CASSRTDYSGNTIYF
TRBD1 | TRBJ1-5 | TRBV28 | many | TGTGCCAGCAGCCTGACAGGGCTGAATCAGCCCCAGCATTTT | CASSLTGLNQPQHF
TRBD1 | TRBJ1-5 | TRBV12-3/TRBV12-4 | few | TGTGCCAGCAGAGGGACAGGGCTTCGGCAGCCCCAGCATTTT | CASRGTGLRQPQHF
TRBD1 | TRBJ1-1 | TRBV28 | medium-sized | TGTGCCAGCACCCCAACAGGACAGGGTCTTACTGAAGCTTTCTTT | CASTPTGQGLTEAFF
TRBD1 | TRBJ2-7 | TRBV6-5 | many | TGTGCCAGCAGTGGGTCGACAGGGCTCGAGCAGTACTTC | CASSGSTGLEQYF
- | TRBJ2-3 | TRBV6-1 | many | TGTGCCAGCAGTGAAGCGGGGGATTGGGCCGATACGCAGTATTTT | CASSEAGDWADTQYF
- | TRBJ2-1 | TRBV11-1 | - | TGTGCCAGCAGCTTAGTGGACATTCAGAGCTCCTACAATGAGCAGTTCTTC | CASSLVDIQSSYNEQFF
- | TRBJ1-1 | TRBV13 | many | TGTGCCAGCAGCCCTGGACAGATTGGAGACCACACTGAAGCTTTCTTT | CASSPGQIGDHTEAFF
TRBD2 | TRBJ2-7 | TRBV27 | few | TGTGCCAGCAGTTTAATGGGTAGCGGGGCACTACGGGGGCAGTACTTC | CASSLMGSGALRGQYF
TRBD1 | TRBJ1-1 | TRBV9 | - | TGTGCCAGCAGCTTATTAACAGGGGATGACGGCACTGAAGCTTTCTTT | CASSLLTGDDGTEAFF
- | TRBJ1-1 | TRBV20-1 | few | TGCAGTGCCGTCCCCGGGGGAGGCACTGAAGCTTTCTTT | CSAVPGGGTEAFF
TRBD2 | TRBJ2-3 | TRBV12-3/TRBV12-4 | many | TGTGCCAGCAGTGAAGGACTAGGGTGGGCAGATACGCAGTATTTT | CASSEGLGWADTQYF
TRBD1 | TRBJ2-1 | TRBV19 | - | TGTGCCAGTAGTCCCCCGGGGACAGCCTACAATGAGCAGTTCTTC | CASSPPGTAYNEQFF
- | TRBJ1-1 | TRBV7-8 | many | TGTGCCAGCAGCCATTTTAGCCAGCCTAGGTTTGACACTGAAGCTTTCTTT | CASSHFSQPRFDTEAFF
TRBD1 | TRBJ1-2 | TRBV28 | many | TGTGCCAGCAGCCGGACAGGGGGCTATACGTATCAAGCTAACTATGGCTACACCTTC | CASSRTGGYTYQANYGYTF
- | TRBJ1-6 | TRBV7-2 | many | TGTGCCAGCAGCCCCGAGGGGGGCCAAGATTCACCCCTCCACTTT | CASSPEGGQDSPLHF
- | TRBJ1-5 | TRBV11-3 | many | TGTGCCAGCAGCCTAAAGGGTCAACGCAATCAGCCCCAGCATTTT | CASSLKGQRNQPQHF
- | TRBJ2-3 | TRBV29-1 | many | TGCAGCGTTGGGAATGGGGGATTCACAGATACGCAGTATTTT | CSVGNGGFTDTQYF
- | TRBJ2-5 | TRBV4-3 | many | TGCGCCAGCGCCCCAGCGGACGGGTATTGGGAGACCCAGTACTTC | CASAPADGYWETQYF
- | TRBJ2-6 | TRBV5-1 | - | TGCGCCAGCCGGGACTCTGGGGCCAACGTCCTGACTTTC | CASRDSGANVLTF
TRBD1 | TRBJ2-2 | TRBV29-1 | many | TGCAGCGTTCCGGACAGGGCGGGCACCGGGGAGCTGTTTTTT | CSVPDRAGTGELFF
TRBD1 | TRBJ2-5 | TRBV4-2 | many | TGTGCCAGCAGCCAAGAAGGAGGGGGACAGGGCAAGACCCAGTACTTC | CASSQEGGGQGKTQYF
TRBD1 | TRBJ2-3 | TRBV12-3/TRBV12-4 | many | TGTGCCAGCAGTCCCGGGACAGGGGTAGTACCGCAGTATTTT | CASSPGTGVVPQYF
TRBD2 | TRBJ2-3 | TRBV5-5 | many | TGTGCCAGCAGCTTGTGGCTAGCGGGGGGCACAGATACGCAGTATTTT | CASSLWLAGGTDTQYF
- | TRBJ1-5 | TRBV19 | - | TGTGCCAGTAGTAGTGCAGGGCTTCGCCAGCCCCAGCATTTT | CASSSAGLRQPQHF
- | TRBJ2-3 | TRBV5-1 | - | TGCGCCAGCAGCTTGGGATCCAGAAGCACAGATACGCAGTATTTT | CASSLGSRSTDTQYF
- | TRBJ1-1 | TRBV5-1 | many | TGCGCCAGCAGCGTAGGTATTACGAACACTGAAGCTTTCTTT | CASSVGITNTEAFF
TRBD2 | TRBJ2-7 | TRBV20-1 | many | TGCAGTGCTAGAGCCCCTTTTAGCGGGGGGGCCGGGGAGCAGTACTTC | CSARAPFSGGAGEQYF
- | TRBJ2-3 | TRBV6-4 | many | TGTGCCAGCCCTGAGGACGACCACACAGATACGCAGTATTTT | CASPEDDHTDTQYF
TRBD1 | TRBJ1-5 | TRBV6-2/TRBV6-3 | many | TGTGCCAGCAGTTACCCAGGGGGAGGAAATCAGCCCCAGCATTTT | CASSYPGGGNQPQHF